This TCR beta chain comes out of a study of radiotherapy plus CTLA-4 blockade in lung cancer. Study-level results: In blood, TCR clones derived from the tumor expanded after radiotherapy plus ipilimumab. Reportedly, early blood T cell clone dynamics best predicted response, with interferon-beta.

The method was immunoSEQ multiplex PCR; TCRdb's version includes in-frame clones alone and lacks a portion of them. The data hold about 45,000 clones, with roughly 76% observed a single time. With 6 bases clipped from V and 4 bases from J, the junction kept 9 bases outside the gene matches. Germline V gene data show CDR1 as WNHNN and CDR2 as SYGVQD (reference sequence). The CDR3 runs 15 residues. As concerns this clone: No antigen is known for it.

The V gene is TRBV10-1, the J gene TRBJ2-3; TRBD2 matches 8 bases. The sequence was obtained from a human donor with non-small cell lung cancer who had stable disease on radiotherapy plus ipilimumab. This sample comprised peripheral blood, obtained from a patient treated with radiotherapy plus ipilimumab. The CDR3 coding sequence is TGCGCCAGCAGCCCCGGGACTAGTCTCGCAGATACGCAGTATTTT. As protein: CASSPGTSLADTQYF.